What follows are 23 T cell receptor beta chains derived from one specimen sequenced in a study of cytomegalovirus exposure and HLA in healthy donors. PCR employed 60 Vbeta and 13 Jbeta primers. Clones were read by immunoSEQ multiplex PCR, and TCRdb kept only the in-frame ones, dropping some. The sample consists of tens of thousands of clones, approximately 83% of them appearing once. Specimen: PBMCs. These receptors all come from a man under 40 in good health and CMV-seronegative.

CDR3 bases: TGTGCCAGCAGCTTCGGACAGAAAACTAATGAAAAACTGTTTTTT. It is translated as CASSFGQKTNEKLFF. The gene calls are TRBV7-2 and TRBJ1-4; D is perhaps TRBD1 (6 bases). Germline-derived CDR1 and CDR2 are SGHTA and FQGNSA. The CDR3 is made up of 15 amino acids. The V end lost 3 bases, the J end lost 1 base, and 9 bases lay between the germline ends.

The chain carries TRBV7-9 and TRBJ2-5; possibly TRBD2 for D (6 bases). V gave up 7 bases and J gave up 2 bases, with 8 bases separating them. CDR3 length: 12 residues. Per germline, CDR1 SEHNR and CDR2 FQNEAQ (reference sequence). The CDR3 nucleotides read TGTGCCAGCAAGGGGACTCAAGAGACCCAGTACTTC. Translating gives CASKGTQETQYF.

The gene calls are TRBV6-6 and TRBJ1-5; D is possibly TRBD1 (6 bases). The germline V gene encodes CDR1 MNHNY and CDR2 SVGAGI (reference sequence). Deletions cut 0 bases from V and 2 bases from J, with 8 bases between. The length of the CDR3 is 15 residues. CDR3 in DNA: TGTGCCAGCAGTTACTCACGGACAGGCAATCAGCCCCAGCATTTT. Encoded protein: CASSYSRTGNQPQHF.

This chain joins TRBV9 and TRBJ2-7, with D uncertain. CDR3 length: 15 residues. V lost 0 bases and J lost 1, with 11 bases in between. Germline V lookup: CDR1 SGDLS, CDR2 YYNGEE. CDR3 in DNA: TGTGCCAGCAGCGTAGGAGAACGAGCATCCTACGAGCAGTACTTC. Translated, it gives CASSVGERASYEQYF. Filled out from reference TRBV9 and TRBJ2-7, the complete variable domain reads DSGVTQTPKHLITATGQRVTLRCSPRSGDLSVYWYQQSLDQGLQFLIQYYNGEERAKGNILERFSAQQFPDLHSELNLSSLELGDSALYFCASSVGERASYEQYFGPGTRLTVT.

This rearrangement joins TRBV28 to TRBJ2-4; 11 bases line up with TRBD2. Germline values: CDR1 MDHEN, CDR2 SYDVKM. This CDR3 is built from 19 residues. The ends lost 4 bases at V and 1 base at J; junction bases unmatched: 12. The CDR3 spells CASSYPGLADPLAKNIQYF. The CDR3 DNA reads as TGTGCCAGCAGTTACCCGGGACTAGCGGACCCTCTGGCCAAAAACATTCAGTACTTC.

The DNA of the CDR3 is TGTGCCAGCAATAGACAGGGGCGGCACACTGAAGCTTTCTTT. As protein: CASNRQGRHTEAFF. The V gene is TRBV6-5, the J gene TRBJ1-1, with 8 positions matching TRBD1. CDR1 is MNHEY and CDR2 is SVGAGI in the germline V gene. The V gene end was trimmed by 7 bases and the J gene end by 3 bases; junction bases not matched to a gene: 7. The CDR3 totals 14 residues.

With respect to this clone: Other DNA sequences from this sample encode an identical CDR3 as well. V usage is TRBV9 and J usage is TRBJ2-1, with 8 bases lining up with TRBD2. Germline V gives CDR1 SGDLS, CDR2 YYNGEE. This CDR3 has 15 amino acids. V was pared by 1 base and J by 4 bases, with 4 bases of the junction left unmatched. CDR3 region: CASSVTGGPYNEQFF. The CDR3 DNA follows: TGTGCCAGCAGCGTAACGGGGGGGCCTTACAATGAGCAGTTCTTC.

As DNA, the CDR3 is TGTGCCAGCAGCCCCCGGGCCAATGGACTTAACTATGGCTACACCTTC. Its translation: CASSPRANGLNYGYTF. The gene calls are TRBV11-1 and TRBJ1-2; D is unclear. The CDR3 is made up of 16 amino acids. V was shortened by 5 bases and J by 1 base, with 17 bases between the two germline ends. The germline V gene has CDR1 SGHAT and CDR2 FQDESV (reference sequence).

V usage is TRBV2 and J usage is TRBJ1-1; TRBD1 matches at 7 bases. The V and J ends lost 7 bases and 11 bases, in that order; junction bases with no gene match: 7. Germline V gene lookup returns CDR1 SNHLY and CDR2 FYNNEI. The CDR3 length is 11 residues. The CDR3 region has the DNA TGTGCCAGCACCGGGACAGTTGCGGCTTTCTTT. It encodes CASTGTVAAFF.

V usage is TRBV11-2 and J usage is TRBJ2-7; the match to TRBD1 covers 9 bases. The V gene end was trimmed by 7 bases and the J gene end by 6 bases; junction bases not matched to a gene: 13. CDR3 length: 15 residues. Germline CDR1 is SGHAT and CDR2 is FQNNGV. CDR3 residues: CASTPRDRVSGEQYF. CDR3 DNA sequence: TGTGCCAGCACCCCACGGGACAGGGTGTCCGGCGAGCAGTACTTC. Full variable domain (missing parts from reference TRBV11-2 and TRBJ2-7): EAGVAQSPRYKIIEKRQSVAFWCNPISGHATLYWYQQILGQGPKLLIQFQNNGVVDDSQLPKDRFSAERLKGVDSTLKIQPAKLEDSAVYLCASTPRDRVSGEQYFGPGTRLTVT.

The rearrangement uses TRBV2 and TRBJ2-2; a possible D gene is TRBD1 (6 bases). The length of the CDR3 is 13 residues. With 5 bases removed from V and 6 bases from J, the gap between germline ends came to 10 bases. Germline assignment: CDR1 SNHLY and CDR2 FYNNEI. The CDR3 spells CASSHGQSGELFF. CDR3 sequence (DNA): TGTGCCAGCAGTCACGGACAGTCCGGGGAGCTGTTTTTT.

Regarding this clone: The sample has other DNA sequences that encode this CDR3 too. The chain has TRBV7-2 and TRBJ2-7; 13 nucleotides line up with TRBD2. CDR3 length: 15 residues. J lost 6 bases, V lost 1 base, and 3 bases had no gene match. Germline V gene lookup returns CDR1 SGHTA and CDR2 FQGNSA. The chain's CDR3 is CASSLGTSGSREQYF. CDR3 coding DNA: TGTGCCAGCAGCTTAGGGACTAGCGGGAGTCGCGAGCAGTACTTC. The full variable domain, completed using reference TRBV7-2 and TRBJ2-7, is GAGVSQSPSNKVTEKGKDVELRCDPISGHTALYWYRQSLGQGLEFLIYFQGNSAPDKSGLPSDRFSAERTGGSVSTLTIQRTQQEDSAVYLCASSLGTSGSREQYFGPGTRLTVT.

The chain is built from TRBV6-1 and TRBJ2-3, with D tentatively TRBD2 (5 bases). CDR3 length equals 14 residues. Germline V lookup: CDR1 MNHNS, CDR2 SASEGT. The ends were cut back, 10 bases at V and 0 bases at J, with 14 bases in the middle. The CDR3 is CATLEGWSTDTQYF. CDR3 nucleotide sequence: TGTGCCACCCTCGAGGGCTGGAGCACAGATACGCAGTATTTT.

This chain joins TRBV29-1 and TRBJ2-5; the D gene is possibly TRBD2 (7 bases). V was clipped by 7 bases and J by 2 bases, with 17 bases between them. The CDR3 is 14 amino acids. Germline loops: CDR1 SQVTM, CDR2 ANQGSEA. The CDR3 protein is CSAAVQGLQETQYF. DNA for the CDR3: TGCAGCGCTGCCGTACAGGGACTACAAGAGACCCAGTACTTC.

The genes are TRBV19 and TRBJ2-7; 9 positions match TRBD2. In germline, CDR1 is LNHDA, CDR2 SQIVND (reference sequence). CDR3 length: 15 amino acids. The trim removed 1 base at V and 5 bases at J, leaving 6 bases unmatched. The CDR3 DNA reads as TGTGCCAGTAGTATAGGTGGCGGGAGGGCCGACGAGCAGTACTTC. It yields the protein CASSIGGGRADEQYF.

This rearrangement joins TRBV7-9 to TRBJ2-7; 7 positions match TRBD2. The CDR3 spans 13 residues. The junction had 3 bases not matched to a gene; V was cut back by 5 bases and J by 2 bases. Germline loops: CDR1 SEHNR, CDR2 FQNEAQ (reference sequence). As DNA, the CDR3 is TGTGCCAGCAGCCCTAGCGGAACCTACGAGCAGTACTTC. As protein: CASSPSGTYEQYF.

The chain recombines TRBV6-5 with TRBJ2-7; TRBD1 might be the D (5 bases). The CDR3 spans 15 residues. Germline CDR1 MNHEY, CDR2 SVGAGI. With 0 bases removed from V and 2 bases from J, the gap between germline ends came to 11 bases. CDR3 protein: CASSYSLGPTYEQYF. For the CDR3, the DNA is TGTGCCAGCAGTTACTCGCTGGGGCCCACCTACGAGCAGTACTTC.

This chain's CDR3 is CSARERDGYTF. The DNA of the CDR3 is TGCAGTGCTAGAGAGAGGGATGGCTACACCTTC. The V call is TRBV20-1, the J call TRBJ1-2; no clear D gene. CDR3 length: 11 residues. The germline V and J ends were trimmed by 0 bases and 6 bases, with 5 bases remaining between them. Looked up from germline, CDR1 is DFQATT and CDR2 is SNEGSKA (reference sequence).

The V call is TRBV5-1, the J call TRBJ1-2; D might be TRBD1 (6 bases). The CDR3 consists of 14 residues. Deletions cut 0 bases from V and 2 bases from J, with 8 bases between. Germline V gene lookup returns CDR1 SGHRS and CDR2 YFSETQ. The CDR3 sequence is CASSLDRENYGYTF. The CDR3 nucleotides are TGCGCCAGCAGCTTGGACAGGGAGAACTATGGCTACACCTTC.

The genes are TRBV13 and TRBJ2-5; D not resolved. The better agreement between TRBJ2-7 and the DNA end casts doubt on the J call. CDR3 length: 14 residues. Germline V gene lookup returns CDR1 PRHDT and CDR2 FYEKMQ (reference sequence). As DNA, the CDR3 is TGTGCCAGCAGCTTATCAGGTGGTCCCTACGAGCAGTACTTC. This sequence encodes CASSLSGGPYEQYF.

The chain links TRBV7-2 to TRBJ2-7; possibly TRBD1 for D (5 bases). The CDR3 contains 14 residues. Germline CDR1 SGHTA, CDR2 FQGNSA. V was shortened by 1 base and J by 4 bases, with 11 bases between the two germline ends. CDR3 region: CASSLGAGKYEQYF. Here the CDR3 DNA reads TGTGCCAGCAGCTTAGGGGCAGGGAAATACGAGCAGTACTTC.

This clone was detected only once. The chain employs TRBV27 and TRBJ2-2, with TRBD1 matching 8 bases. Per the germline V gene, CDR1 is MNHEY and CDR2 is SMNVEV (reference sequence). V was clipped by 8 bases and J by 5 bases; unmatched bases: 10. CDR3 size: 15 residues. CDR3 coding DNA: TGTGCCAGCCGAATAACGGGACAGGCGACCGGGGAGCTGTTTTTT. Protein: CASRITGQATGELFF.

The rearrangement links TRBV5-1 to TRBJ2-1; TRBD2 matches 14 bases. V shed 2 bases, J shed 8 bases, and the junction held 12 bases outside the gene matches. Germline loops: CDR1 SGHRS, CDR2 YFSETQ. The CDR3 covers 18 residues. CDR3 sequence reads: CASSFGLAGGHTGDEQFF. The CDR3 DNA reads TGCGCCAGCAGCTTTGGACTAGCGGGGGGCCATACAGGGGATGAGCAGTTCTTC.